Listed below are T cell receptor beta chains from one sample, sequenced in a study of T cell responses to AZD1222 COVID-19 vaccine. Assay: immunoSEQ multiplex PCR; the TCRdb copy retains only in-frame clones and omits some. The table shows roughly 170,000 clones, with around 88% occurring only once. The sequencing used peripheral blood, collected on day 0 of AZD1222 vaccination. The receptors derive from an adult in good health. The CDR3 runs from the conserved cysteine through the conserved F or W. The D gene is left open where the match is weak. Clone size is given for some rows only: seen once, a few or many times, or a class if the clone is expanded.

CDR3aa: CAWSVRGEKLFF
CDR3nt: TGTGCCTGGAGTGTGAGAGGTGAAAAACTGTTTTTT
len: 12
v_gene: TRBV30
d_gene: NA
abundance: NA
j_gene: TRBJ1-4

CDR3aa: CASSRTYSYNEQFF
CDR3nt: TGTGCCAGCAGCCGTACCTACTCCTACAATGAGCAGTTCTTC
len: 14
v_gene: TRBV6-5
d_gene: NA
abundance: NA
j_gene: TRBJ2-1

CDR3aa: CASSYSTTGEQFF
CDR3nt: TGTGCCAGCAGTTACTCGACGACGGGTGAGCAGTTCTTC
len: 13
v_gene: TRBV6-5
d_gene: NA
abundance: NA
j_gene: TRBJ2-1

CDR3aa: CASSLWGDTGELFF
CDR3nt: TGTGCCAGCAGTTTATGGGGGGACACCGGGGAGCTGTTTTTT
len: 14
v_gene: TRBV28
d_gene: NA
abundance: NA
j_gene: TRBJ2-2

CDR3aa: CASSPSSGGRTDTQYF
CDR3nt: TGTGCCAGCAGCCCCTCAAGCGGGGGGCGAACAGATACGCAGTATTTT
len: 16
v_gene: TRBV9
d_gene: TRBD2
abundance: once
j_gene: TRBJ2-3

CDR3aa: CASSLLGNEKLFF
CDR3nt: TGTGCCAGCAGTTTATTGGGGAATGAAAAACTGTTTTTT
len: 13
v_gene: TRBV28
d_gene: NA
abundance: NA
j_gene: TRBJ1-4

CDR3aa: CASTLLRVNEQFF
CDR3nt: TGTGCCAGCACCCTCCTAAGGGTCAATGAGCAGTTCTTC
len: 13
v_gene: TRBV28
d_gene: NA
abundance: NA
j_gene: TRBJ2-1

CDR3aa: CASKGGPEAFF
CDR3nt: TGTGCCAGCAAAGGGGGTCCTGAAGCTTTCTTT
len: 11
v_gene: TRBV6-5
d_gene: NA
abundance: NA
j_gene: TRBJ1-1

CDR3aa: CASSLDPSSYYEQYF
CDR3nt: TGTGCCAGCAGCTTAGACCCGTCCTCCTACTACGAGCAGTACTTC
len: 15
v_gene: TRBV11-2
d_gene: NA
abundance: once
j_gene: TRBJ2-7

CDR3aa: CASSQESSGYNEQFF
CDR3nt: TGCGCCAGCAGCCAAGAGTCTAGCGGTTACAATGAGCAGTTCTTC
len: 15
v_gene: TRBV4-1
d_gene: TRBD2
abundance: NA
j_gene: TRBJ2-1

CDR3aa: CASSPSNTYEQYF
CDR3nt: TGTGCCAGCAGCCCCAGCAATACATACGAGCAGTACTTC
len: 13
v_gene: TRBV9
d_gene: NA
abundance: once
j_gene: TRBJ2-7

CDR3aa: CASSLIGGGETQYF
CDR3nt: TGTGCCAGCAGTTTAATAGGGGGAGGAGAGACCCAGTACTTC
len: 14
v_gene: TRBV28
d_gene: NA
abundance: NA
j_gene: TRBJ2-5

CDR3aa: CASSDDRRNYGYTF
CDR3nt: TGTGCCAGCAGCGACGACAGGCGGAACTATGGCTACACCTTC
len: 14
v_gene: TRBV3-1/TRBV3-2
d_gene: NA
abundance: NA
j_gene: TRBJ1-2

CDR3aa: CASSSQGSEQYF
CDR3nt: TGTGCCAGCAGCTCCCAGGGTAGCGAGCAGTACTTC
len: 12
v_gene: TRBV7-9
d_gene: NA
abundance: few
j_gene: TRBJ2-7

CDR3aa: CASSTLGAGQETQYF
CDR3nt: TGTGCCAGCAGCACCCTTGGGGCGGGACAAGAGACCCAGTACTTC
len: 15
v_gene: TRBV9
d_gene: NA
abundance: NA
j_gene: TRBJ2-5

CDR3aa: CASGGQGTGYGYTF
CDR3nt: TGTGCCAGCGGAGGACAGGGAACGGGCTATGGCTACACCTTC
len: 14
v_gene: TRBV28
d_gene: TRBD1
abundance: NA
j_gene: TRBJ1-2

CDR3aa: CASRDRIGNQPQHF
CDR3nt: TGTGCCAGCAGGGACAGGATCGGCAATCAGCCCCAGCATTTT
len: 14
v_gene: TRBV2
d_gene: TRBD1
abundance: once
j_gene: TRBJ1-5

CDR3aa: CASSARTGLSPGYTF
CDR3nt: TGTGCCAGTAGTGCGAGGACAGGGTTATCTCCCGGCTACACCTTC
len: 15
v_gene: TRBV19
d_gene: TRBD1
abundance: few
j_gene: TRBJ1-2

CDR3aa: CASSSGRSGQEFCSSYEQYF
CDR3nt: TGTGCCAGCAGCTCCGGTAGGTCGGGACAGGAGTTCTGTAGCTCCTACGAGCAGTACTTC
len: 20
v_gene: TRBV7-4
d_gene: TRBD1
abundance: NA
j_gene: TRBJ2-7

CDR3aa: CASSPSSGTGYEQYF
CDR3nt: TGTGCCAGCTCACCTTCCTCCGGGACTGGATACGAGCAGTACTTC
len: 15
v_gene: TRBV18
d_gene: NA
abundance: NA
j_gene: TRBJ2-7

CDR3aa: CASRMRTGGLISYEQYF
CDR3nt: TGTGCCAGCAGAATGCGGACAGGGGGCCTAATTTCCTACGAGCAGTACTTC
len: 17
v_gene: TRBV28
d_gene: TRBD1
abundance: NA
j_gene: TRBJ2-7

CDR3aa: CASSQREGANIQYF
CDR3nt: TGCGCCAGCAGCCAAAGGGAGGGTGCAAACATTCAGTACTTC
len: 14
v_gene: TRBV4-1
d_gene: TRBD2
abundance: NA
j_gene: TRBJ2-4

CDR3aa: CASSQGSSGRKRGEQFF
CDR3nt: TGTGCCAGCAGCCAAGGATCTAGCGGCCGGAAGCGTGGTGAGCAGTTCTTC
len: 17
v_gene: TRBV3-1/TRBV3-2
d_gene: TRBD2
abundance: NA
j_gene: TRBJ2-1

CDR3aa: CASSLPTGVNNQPQHF
CDR3nt: TGTGCTAGCAGCTTACCGACAGGGGTAAACAATCAGCCCCAGCATTTT
len: 16
v_gene: TRBV7-7
d_gene: TRBD1
abundance: once
j_gene: TRBJ1-5

CDR3aa: CASSLTAKITDTQYF
CDR3nt: TGTGCCAGCAGCTTAACGGCCAAGATCACAGATACGCAGTATTTT
len: 15
v_gene: TRBV7-3
d_gene: NA
abundance: NA
j_gene: TRBJ2-3

CDR3aa: CASSQEGASGYYEQYF
CDR3nt: TGCGCCAGCAGCCAAGAGGGGGCTAGCGGCTACTACGAGCAGTACTTC
len: 16
v_gene: TRBV4-1
d_gene: NA
abundance: NA
j_gene: TRBJ2-7

CDR3aa: CASSSGLGNQPQHF
CDR3nt: TGCGCCAGCAGCTCGGGTTTGGGCAATCAGCCCCAGCATTTT
len: 14
v_gene: TRBV5-1
d_gene: NA
abundance: NA
j_gene: TRBJ1-5

CDR3aa: CASSQGWPGEQYF
CDR3nt: TGCGCCAGCAGCCAAGGCTGGCCCGGGGAGCAGTACTTC
len: 13
v_gene: TRBV4-1
d_gene: NA
abundance: few
j_gene: TRBJ2-7

CDR3aa: CASSLGGDRNTEAFF
CDR3nt: TGTGCCAGCAGCTTAGGGGGGGACAGGAACACTGAAGCTTTCTTT
len: 15
v_gene: TRBV7-2
d_gene: TRBD1
abundance: NA
j_gene: TRBJ1-1

CDR3aa: CASSSTGYNQPQHF
CDR3nt: TGTGCCAGCAGCTCCACAGGTTACAATCAGCCCCAGCATTTT
len: 14
v_gene: TRBV7-9
d_gene: NA
abundance: once
j_gene: TRBJ1-5

CDR3aa: CASSPGLAGSEQFF
CDR3nt: TGTGCCAGCAGCCCGGGACTAGCGGGATCTGAGCAGTTCTTC
len: 14
v_gene: TRBV9
d_gene: TRBD2
abundance: NA
j_gene: TRBJ2-1

CDR3aa: CASSFGSVETQYF
CDR3nt: TGTGCCAGCAGCTTCGGGTCGGTGGAGACCCAGTACTTC
len: 13
v_gene: TRBV11-2
d_gene: NA
abundance: NA
j_gene: TRBJ2-5

CDR3aa: CASSIAWASSGNTIYF
CDR3nt: TGTGCCAGTAGTATCGCGTGGGCCAGCTCTGGAAACACCATATATTTT
len: 16
v_gene: TRBV19
d_gene: NA
abundance: NA
j_gene: TRBJ1-3

CDR3aa: CASSLSEGRVPGELFF
CDR3nt: TGTGCCAGCAGTTTAAGTGAGGGCAGGGTCCCCGGGGAGCTGTTTTTT
len: 16
v_gene: TRBV28
d_gene: NA
abundance: NA
j_gene: TRBJ2-2

CDR3aa: CASSSTGLSGNTIYF
CDR3nt: TGTGCCAGCAGCTCCACGGGCCTCTCTGGAAACACCATATATTTT
len: 15
v_gene: TRBV5-4
d_gene: NA
abundance: NA
j_gene: TRBJ1-3

CDR3aa: CASSPPGFPRTQYF
CDR3nt: TGTGCCAGCAGTCCCCCCGGTTTTCCGAGGACCCAGTACTTC
len: 14
v_gene: TRBV27
d_gene: NA
abundance: NA
j_gene: TRBJ2-5

CDR3aa: CASSLADRRYGYTF
CDR3nt: TGTGCCAGCAGTTTGGCAGACAGGCGGTATGGCTACACCTTC
len: 14
v_gene: TRBV28
d_gene: NA
abundance: few
j_gene: TRBJ1-2

CDR3aa: CASSVDVGHYNEQFF
CDR3nt: TGTGCCAGCAGCGTAGACGTAGGTCACTACAATGAGCAGTTCTTC
len: 15
v_gene: TRBV9
d_gene: NA
abundance: NA
j_gene: TRBJ2-1

CDR3aa: CASSPRGIDEAFF
CDR3nt: TGCGCCAGCAGCCCGAGGGGTATCGATGAAGCTTTCTTT
len: 13
v_gene: TRBV4-3
d_gene: NA
abundance: NA
j_gene: TRBJ1-1

CDR3aa: CASSIRGQGPQPQHF
CDR3nt: TGTGCCAGCAGTATCCGGGGGCAGGGCCCTCAGCCCCAGCATTTT
len: 15
v_gene: TRBV3-1/TRBV3-2
d_gene: NA
abundance: NA
j_gene: TRBJ1-5

CDR3aa: CAGVPSGGDEQYF
CDR3nt: TGTGCCGGGGTCCCTAGCGGGGGGGACGAGCAGTACTTC
len: 13
v_gene: TRBV28
d_gene: TRBD2
abundance: NA
j_gene: TRBJ2-7

CDR3aa: CASSESRVSYEQYF
CDR3nt: TGCGCCAGCAGTGAGTCCAGGGTCTCCTACGAGCAGTACTTC
len: 14
v_gene: TRBV10-2
d_gene: NA
abundance: NA
j_gene: TRBJ2-7

CDR3aa: CASRTTSVDRRGYTF
CDR3nt: TGTGCCAGCAGGACAACGTCCGTGGACAGGAGGGGCTACACCTTC
len: 15
v_gene: TRBV6-5
d_gene: TRBD1
abundance: NA
j_gene: TRBJ1-2

CDR3aa: CAARGLTYEQYF
CDR3nt: TGTGCCGCCCGGGGTCTGACCTACGAGCAGTACTTC
len: 12
v_gene: TRBV28
d_gene: NA
abundance: once
j_gene: TRBJ2-7

CDR3aa: CASRRGGPTDTQYF
CDR3nt: TGTGCCAGCAGGCGGGGGGGCCCGACAGATACGCAGTATTTT
len: 14
v_gene: TRBV2
d_gene: TRBD2
abundance: NA
j_gene: TRBJ2-3

CDR3aa: CASSTTTRSSYEQYF
CDR3nt: TGTGCCAGCAGCACAACTACACGGAGCTCCTACGAGCAGTACTTC
len: 15
v_gene: TRBV7-6
d_gene: NA
abundance: NA
j_gene: TRBJ2-7

CDR3aa: CASSRDRGRTGELFF
CDR3nt: TGCGCCAGCAGTAGGGACAGGGGGCGTACCGGGGAGCTGTTTTTT
len: 15
v_gene: TRBV10-2
d_gene: TRBD1
abundance: NA
j_gene: TRBJ2-2

CDR3aa: CASSTGTGVRTQYF
CDR3nt: TGCGCCAGCAGCACTGGGACAGGGGTACGGACCCAGTACTTC
len: 14
v_gene: TRBV5-1
d_gene: TRBD1
abundance: NA
j_gene: TRBJ2-5

CDR3aa: CASTPPRNTEAFF
CDR3nt: TGTGCCAGCACGCCCCCAAGGAACACTGAAGCTTTCTTT
len: 13
v_gene: TRBV2
d_gene: NA
abundance: NA
j_gene: TRBJ1-1

CDR3aa: CTSSQEGIRGAGELFF
CDR3nt: TGCACCAGCAGCCAAGAAGGGATAAGGGGGGCCGGGGAGCTGTTTTTT
len: 16
v_gene: TRBV1
d_gene: NA
abundance: NA
j_gene: TRBJ2-2

CDR3aa: CASTRGRTEAFF
CDR3nt: TGTGCCAGCACCCGGGGGCGTACTGAAGCTTTCTTT
len: 12
v_gene: TRBV6-5
d_gene: NA
abundance: NA
j_gene: TRBJ1-1

CDR3aa: CASSLVFDRYTEAFF
CDR3nt: TGTGCCAGCAGCTTAGTCTTCGACAGGTACACTGAAGCTTTCTTT
len: 15
v_gene: TRBV7-2
d_gene: NA
abundance: NA
j_gene: TRBJ1-1